The 25 T cell receptor beta chains presented below share a single source sample, sequenced in a study of blood T cell repertoires in COVID-19. TCRdb's table, derived via immunoSEQ multiplex PCR, lists solely in-frame clones and lacks some. The sample lists 110,000 to 150,000 clones, nearly 85% occurring once. The sample consisted of peripheral blood. The receptors here all came from a human donor in a cohort sampled during active COVID-19.

The rearrangement uses TRBV7-9 and TRBJ1-1; 7 bases are a match to TRBD1. V shed 5 bases, J shed 1 base, and the junction held 4 bases outside the gene matches. The CDR3 sequence is 14 residues long. Germline values: CDR1 SEHNR, CDR2 FQNEAQ (reference sequence). Here the CDR3 reads CASSPGTENTEAFF. DNA for the CDR3: TGTGCCAGCAGCCCCGGGACAGAGAACACTGAAGCTTTCTTT.

CDR3 sequence reads: CASSLWTSSSYNEQFF. In DNA form, the CDR3 reads TGTGCCAGCAGCTTATGGACTAGCAGCTCCTACAATGAGCAGTTCTTC. The V call is TRBV7-2, the J call TRBJ2-1; TRBD2 aligns across 8 bases. The CDR3 runs to 16 residues. Germline loops: CDR1 SGHTA, CDR2 FQGNSA. Trimming cost V 2 bases and J 0 bases; bases outside gene matches: 3. The variable domain in full, with the rest retrieved from reference TRBV7-2 and TRBJ2-1, is GAGVSQSPSNKVTEKGKDVELRCDPISGHTALYWYRQSLGQGLEFLIYFQGNSAPDKSGLPSDRFSAERTGGSVSTLTIQRTQQEDSAVYLCASSLWTSSSYNEQFFGPGTRLTVL.

The chain recombines TRBV6-2 or TRBV6-3 with TRBJ2-3; possibly TRBD1 for D (6 bases). The CDR3 runs to 12 residues. Trimming stripped 2 bases from V and 6 bases from J, with 6 bases between. Germline values: CDR1 MNHEY, CDR2 SVGEGT. CDR3 DNA: TGTGCCAGCAGTTACAGGGGGGATACGCAGTATTTT. Translated: CASSYRGDTQYF.

V usage is TRBV11-1 and J usage is TRBJ2-1; tentatively, D is TRBD1 (6 bases). V lost 4 bases, J lost 6 bases, and 16 bases lay in between. Germline CDR1 SGHAT, CDR2 FQDESV (reference sequence). CDR3 length: 15 amino acids. The CDR3 nucleotides read TGTGCCAGCAGCTCCCTTAGTGGGGGCCTCAATGAGCAGTTCTTC. This translates into CASSSLSGGLNEQFF.

The chain recombines TRBV3-1 (or the pseudogene TRBV3-2) with TRBJ2-5; D uncertain. The ends were cut back, 5 bases at V and 7 bases at J, with 23 bases in the middle. Germline CDR1 is LGHDT and CDR2 is YNNKEL (reference sequence). The CDR3 sequence is 16 residues long. In nucleotides, the CDR3 is TGTGCCAGCAGCAAAAGGAGAGAGTCGCTCGAAGGGACCCAGTACTTC. It is translated as CASSKRRESLEGTQYF.

This chain links TRBV12-3 or TRBV12-4 with TRBJ1-2; the D gene is possibly TRBD1 (5 bases). The V gene lost 8 bases and the J gene lost 0 bases, with 7 bases spanning the gap. The CDR3 contains 12 residues. This CDR3 is CASAGANYGYTF. The CDR3 nucleotides are TGTGCCAGCGCGGGGGCTAACTATGGCTACACCTTC.

This clone has a single count. V gene TRBV9 combines with J gene TRBJ2-2; no clear D. V gave up 8 bases and J gave up 2 bases, with 10 bases separating them. Germline V gives CDR1 SGDLS, CDR2 YYNGEE. The CDR3 totals 13 residues. The CDR3 nucleotides are TGTGCCAGTGTGTGGGCTAACACCGGGGAGCTGTTTTTT. It codes for CASVWANTGELFF.

This chain connects TRBV6-5 to TRBJ2-1; no clear D gene. This CDR3 has 12 residues. The V gene's germline CDR1 is MNHEY and CDR2 SVGAGI. The ends were cut back, 2 bases at V and 8 bases at J, with 7 bases in the middle. CDR3 protein: CASSYPGYEQFF. For the CDR3, the DNA is TGTGCCAGCAGTTACCCAGGATATGAGCAGTTCTTC.

This clone was detected only a few times. The genes are TRBV4-1 and TRBJ1-6; 7 bases map to TRBD1. The ends lost 0 bases at V and 7 bases at J; junction bases unmatched: 9. CDR3 length: 17 amino acids. CDR1 and CDR2 from the germline V gene are MGHRA and YSYEKL. CDR3 sequence reads: CASSQDLRGQKNSPLHF. CDR3 DNA: TGCGCCAGCAGCCAAGATCTGAGGGGACAGAAGAATTCACCCCTCCACTTT.

V usage is TRBV6-5 and J usage is TRBJ1-5; D is perhaps TRBD1 (6 bases). V was pared by 7 bases and J by 6 bases, with 19 bases between. CDR3 size: 15 residues. From germline, CDR1 is MNHEY and CDR2 SVGAGI. Here the CDR3 reads CASTRSGGGGQPQHF. For the CDR3, the DNA is TGTGCCAGCACTCGAAGTGGGGGGGGCGGTCAGCCCCAGCATTTT.

The CDR3 reads CASNPSRSEQYF. The CDR3 coding sequence is TGTGCCAGCAACCCCTCCCGGAGCGAGCAGTACTTC. The chain links TRBV28 to TRBJ2-7; D gene uncertain. Germline CDR1 and CDR2: MDHEN and SYDVKM. The CDR3 contains 12 residues. Trimming cost V 7 bases and J 6 bases, with 13 bases left between them.

This rearrangement joins TRBV9 to TRBJ1-2, with TRBD1 matching 11 bases. CDR1 and CDR2 (germline): SGDLS, YYNGEE. The length of the CDR3 is 14 residues. The V segment lost 3 bases and the J segment 7 bases; nucleotides outside the gene matches: 5. The CDR3 DNA is TGTGCCAGCAGCGCGGGGACAGGGGGTCGTGGCTACACCTTC. Its translation: CASSAGTGGRGYTF.

The chain combines TRBV21-1 with TRBJ2-7; the table gives TRBD1 as D, unverified against the DNA. TRBV21-1 constitutes a pseudogene. The CDR3 is 15 amino acids. For the CDR3, the DNA is TGTGCCAGCAGCATTACAGGGCCCCACTCCTACGAGCAGTACTTC. The encoded protein is CASSITGPHSYEQYF.

This clone was recorded only once. The rearrangement links TRBV7-2 to TRBJ2-7, with 11 bases matching TRBD2. V lost 3 bases to trimming and J lost 2 bases; unmatched junction nucleotides: 6. The CDR3 contains 16 residues. Germline V gene lookup returns CDR1 SGHTA and CDR2 FQGNSA. The CDR3 sequence is CASSLDGTSGTYEQYV. Here the CDR3 DNA reads TGTGCCAGCAGCTTGGACGGGACTAGCGGAACCTACGAGCAGTACGTC.

The chain joins TRBV5-6 to TRBJ2-2, with 11 bases lining up with TRBD1. The CDR3 runs 16 residues. With 3 bases clipped from V and 1 base from J, the junction kept 2 bases outside the gene matches. Per the germline V gene, CDR1 is SGHDT and CDR2 is YYEEEE. The CDR3 reads CASSWTGGGNTGELFF. For the CDR3, the DNA is TGTGCCAGCAGCTGGACAGGGGGCGGGAACACCGGGGAGCTGTTTTTT.

The gene calls are TRBV29-1 and TRBJ1-1, with unresolved D. V was pared by 3 bases and J by 2 bases, with 10 bases between. The V gene's germline CDR1 is SQVTM and CDR2 ANQGSEA. There are 13 residues in the CDR3. The CDR3 loop reads CSVEAALNTEAFF. In DNA form, the CDR3 reads TGCAGCGTTGAGGCAGCGTTAAACACTGAAGCTTTCTTT.

The chain carries TRBV6-2 or TRBV6-3 and TRBJ2-5, with 8 bases lining up with TRBD2. J gave up 3 bases and V 7 bases, and 7 bases lay outside the gene matches. CDR3 length: 14 amino acids. The germline gives CDR1 MNHEY, CDR2 SVGEGT. The CDR3 DNA reads as TGTGCCAGCACCCCCCGGGGGGGCGAAGAGACCCAGTACTTC. Amino acids: CASTPRGGEETQYF.

The rearrangement links TRBV4-2 to TRBJ2-5; maybe TRBD2 (5 bases). V lost 4 bases to trimming and J lost 4 bases, with 13 bases between them. This CDR3 is 14 amino acids long. Germline V gene data show CDR1 as LGHNA and CDR2 as YNFKEQ. CDR3 in amino acids: CASSPRDPGETQYF. The CDR3 coding sequence is TGTGCCAGCAGCCCTCGGGATCCAGGAGAGACCCAGTACTTC.

The chain carries TRBV19 and TRBJ1-5; tentatively, D is TRBD1 (6 bases). This CDR3 is built from 13 residues. Trimming pared 5 bases from V and 9 bases from J, leaving 14 bases between. Germline CDR1 and CDR2: LNHDA and SQIVND (reference sequence). CDR3 residues: CASSSSRGRPQHF. CDR3 coding DNA: TGTGCCAGTAGTTCATCCAGGGGCCGGCCCCAGCATTTT. Together with reference TRBV19 and TRBJ1-5, the CDR3 gives the full variable domain: DGGITQSPKYLFRKEGQNVTLSCEQNLNHDAMYWYRQDPGQGLRLIYYSQIVNDFQKGDIAEGYSVSREKKESFPLTVTSAQKNPTAFYLCASSSSRGRPQHFGDGTRLSIL.

The rearrangement uses TRBV7-6 and TRBJ1-1; possible D gene TRBD1, 6 bases. The germline V gene encodes CDR1 SGHVS and CDR2 FNYEAQ. The CDR3 extends over 16 amino acids. Trimming took 2 bases from V and 1 from J, leaving 14 bases between them. The CDR3 spells CASSLPSPQGNTEAFF. In DNA, the CDR3 is TGTGCCAGCAGCTTACCGAGCCCACAGGGGAACACTGAAGCTTTCTTT.

This chain uses TRBV9 with TRBJ2-2; 8 bases agree with TRBD2. Per germline, CDR1 SGDLS and CDR2 YYNGEE. There are 15 residues in the CDR3. With V trimmed by 0 bases and J by 8 bases, 6 bases remained unmatched. CDR3: CASSVDISGEGELFF. The DNA for the CDR3 is TGTGCCAGCAGCGTAGATATTAGCGGGGAGGGGGAGCTGTTTTTT.

J is TRBJ2-1 and V is TRBV7-9, with 10 bases fitting TRBD1. This CDR3 is 15 amino acids long. The V segment lost 6 bases and the J segment 4 bases; nucleotides outside the gene matches: 6. CDR1 is SEHNR, CDR2 FQNEAQ, per germline (reference sequence). CDR3 nucleotide sequence: TGTGCCAGCAGACTTGGGACAGGGGTTTACAATGAGCAGTTCTTC. This translates into CASRLGTGVYNEQFF.

This clone was counted once. This rearrangement joins TRBV9 to TRBJ1-2; D may be TRBD1 (5 bases). Germline loops: CDR1 SGDLS, CDR2 YYNGEE. V was clipped by 0 bases and J by 4 bases, with 13 bases between them. The CDR3 consists of 15 residues. The DNA of the CDR3 is TGTGCCAGCAGCGTAGCGGCGGGGCTCGGCTATGGCTACACCTTC. This sequence encodes CASSVAAGLGYGYTF.

The CDR3 protein is CASSPSGYEQYV. The CDR3 DNA sequence: TGTGCCAGCAGCCCCAGCGGCTACGAGCAGTACGTC. V is TRBV7-9 and J is TRBJ2-7; tentative D call: TRBD2 (5 bases). The V gene's germline CDR1 is SEHNR and CDR2 FQNEAQ (reference sequence). The CDR3 has 12 amino acids. Between the trimmed V and J ends, which lost 5 bases and 3 bases, there was a span of 8 bases.

This rearrangement joins TRBV18 to TRBJ2-2; D is unclear. The V gene lost 3 bases and the J gene lost 5 bases, with 4 bases spanning the gap. The V gene's germline CDR1 is KGHSH and CDR2 LQKENI. The CDR3 runs 12 residues. Here the CDR3 DNA reads TGTGCCAGCTCACCCCAGACCGGGGAGCTGTTTTTT. This gives the protein CASSPQTGELFF.